This T cell receptor beta chain was found in a study of shared clonotypes between healthy human individuals. Profiled with immunoSEQ multiplex PCR; TCRdb holds only in-frame clones, not every one. The sample consists of 950,000 to 1,300,000 clones, about 75% of them appearing once. This clone occurred a few times. The sequenced material came from memory CD4+ T cells sorted from blood. Noted subset: CD45RA-negative fraction. This sequence was found in a man aged 18-30 years in good health.

Here the CDR3 reads CASSQDPRGDEAFF. The DNA for the CDR3 is TGCGCCAGCAGCCAAGACCCTCGGGGAGATGAAGCTTTCTTT. This sequence joins TRBV4-3 and TRBJ1-1; D is unresolved. Germline CDR1 reads LGHNA; CDR2 reads YSLEER. Trimming pared 0 bases from V and 7 bases from J, leaving 12 bases between. This CDR3 region has 14 residues.